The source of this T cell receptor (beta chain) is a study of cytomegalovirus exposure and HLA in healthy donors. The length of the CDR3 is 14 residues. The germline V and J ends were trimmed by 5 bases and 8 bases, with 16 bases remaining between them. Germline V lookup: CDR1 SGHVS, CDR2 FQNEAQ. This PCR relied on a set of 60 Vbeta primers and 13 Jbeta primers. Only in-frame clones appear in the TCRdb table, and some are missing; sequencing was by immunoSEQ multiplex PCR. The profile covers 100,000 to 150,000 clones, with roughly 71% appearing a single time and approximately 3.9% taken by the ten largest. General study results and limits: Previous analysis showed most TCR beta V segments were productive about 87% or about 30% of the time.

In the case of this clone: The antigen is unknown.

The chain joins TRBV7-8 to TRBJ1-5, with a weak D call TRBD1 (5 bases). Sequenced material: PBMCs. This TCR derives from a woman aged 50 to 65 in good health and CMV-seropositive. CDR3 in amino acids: CASSPGLGIEPQHF. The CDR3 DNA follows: TGTGCCAGCAGCCCGGGACTGGGGATTGAGCCCCAGCATTTT. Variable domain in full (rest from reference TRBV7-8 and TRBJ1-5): GAGVSQSPRYKVAKRGQDVALRCDPISGHVSLFWYQQALGQGPEFLTYFQNEAQLDKSGLPSDRFFAERPEGSVSTLKIQRTQQEDSAVYLCASSPGLGIEPQHFGDGTRLSIL.